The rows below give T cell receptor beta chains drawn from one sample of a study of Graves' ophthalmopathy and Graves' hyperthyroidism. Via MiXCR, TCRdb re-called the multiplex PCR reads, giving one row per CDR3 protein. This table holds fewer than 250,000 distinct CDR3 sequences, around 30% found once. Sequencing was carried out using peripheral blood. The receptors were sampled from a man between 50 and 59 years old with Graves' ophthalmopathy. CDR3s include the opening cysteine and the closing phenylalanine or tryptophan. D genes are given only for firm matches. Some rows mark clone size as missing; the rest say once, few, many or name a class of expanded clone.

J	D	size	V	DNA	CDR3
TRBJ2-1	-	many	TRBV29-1	TGCAGCGTTTCTGACCGCTACAATGAGCAGTTCTTC	CSVSDRYNEQFF
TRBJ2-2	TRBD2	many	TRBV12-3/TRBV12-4	TGTGCCAGCAGTTTAGTGACTAGCGGGAGTGTTTGGACCGGGGAGCTGTTTTTT	CASSLVTSGSVWTGELFF
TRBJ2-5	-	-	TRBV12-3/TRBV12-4	TGTGCCAGCAGACGCCCCGACCGCGGGGAGACCCAGTACTTC	CASRRPDRGETQYF
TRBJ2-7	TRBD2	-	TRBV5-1	TGCGCCAGCAGCTCCGGTGGGGGACTAGCGGGCTCCGGTTCCTACGAGCAGTACTTC	CASSSGGGLAGSGSYEQYF
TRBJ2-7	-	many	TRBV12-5	TGTGCTAGTGGATCGGGCGGATCCTACGAGCAGTACTTC	CASGSGGSYEQYF
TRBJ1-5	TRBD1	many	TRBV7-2	TGTGCCAGCAGCTTAGATGGCGGGACAGCCTACAATCAGCCCCAGCATTTT	CASSLDGGTAYNQPQHF
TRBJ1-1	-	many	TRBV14	TGTGCCAGCAGCCAAGGCGGGGGGGTGACTGAAGCTTTCTTT	CASSQGGGVTEAFF
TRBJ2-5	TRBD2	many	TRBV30	TGTGCCTGGAGTGTTGGAGCGGGAGGCCGGGAGACCCAGTACTTC	CAWSVGAGGRETQYF
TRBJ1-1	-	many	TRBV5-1	TGCGCCAGCAGCTTGCAGGGGCGGGACACTGAAGCTTTCTTT	CASSLQGRDTEAFF
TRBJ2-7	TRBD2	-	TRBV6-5	TGTGCCAGCAGTTCAGCGGGAGGGCACGCCTCCTACGAGCAGTACTTC	CASSSAGGHASYEQYF
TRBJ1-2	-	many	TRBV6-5	TGTGCCAGCAGTCTCCAAATTGACAGCGTCTATGGCTACACCTTC	CASSLQIDSVYGYTF
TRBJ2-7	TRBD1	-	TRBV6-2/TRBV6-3	TGTGCCAGCAGTTCAAGGACAGGGAGATACGAGCAGTACTTC	CASSSRTGRYEQYF
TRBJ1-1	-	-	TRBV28	TGTGCCAGCAGTTTATGGAGCAGCCGGAACACTGAAGCTTTCTTT	CASSLWSSRNTEAFF
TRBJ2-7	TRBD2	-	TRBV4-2	TGTGCCAGCAGCCCCTCACTAGCGGGAGGGCCAGAAAGGCAGTACTTC	CASSPSLAGGPERQYF
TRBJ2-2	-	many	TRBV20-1	TGCAGTGCTAGAGATAGACTATCCGGGGAGCTGTTTTTT	CSARDRLSGELFF
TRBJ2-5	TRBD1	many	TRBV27	TGTGCCAGCAGCTACACAGGGGGCAGAGAGACCCAGTACTTC	CASSYTGGRETQYF
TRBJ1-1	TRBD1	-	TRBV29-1	TGCAGCGTTGACGGGACAGGCGTTGGTAGCACTGAAGCTTTCTTT	CSVDGTGVGSTEAFF
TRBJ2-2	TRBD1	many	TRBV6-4	TGTGCCAGCAGTCCGTGGACAGGGCGATCCTTCGCGAACACCGGGGAGCTGTTTTTT	CASSPWTGRSFANTGELFF
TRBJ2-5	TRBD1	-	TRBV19	TGTGCCAGTAGTGCGGAAAGGGGGCAGCGAGAGACCCAGTACTTC	CASSAERGQRETQYF
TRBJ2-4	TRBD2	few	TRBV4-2	TGTGCCAGCAGCCGGTTAAACGGGGGGGCCGCCAAAAACATTCAGTACTTC	CASSRLNGGAAKNIQYF
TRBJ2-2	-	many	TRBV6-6	TGTGCCAGCAGTTACGCAGGGTCGGGCACCGGGGAGCTGTTTTTT	CASSYAGSGTGELFF
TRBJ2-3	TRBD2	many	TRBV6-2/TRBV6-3	TGTGCCAGCAGCGTAGCGGGAAAGGGGACAGATACGCAGTATTTT	CASSVAGKGTDTQYF
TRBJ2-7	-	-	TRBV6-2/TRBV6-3	TGTGCCAGCAGACCAATTCACAGGCGCGCTACGAACGAGCAGTACTTC	CASRPIHRRATNEQYF
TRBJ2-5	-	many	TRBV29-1	TGCAGCTCCCTTGACGTCCCAGAGACCCAGTACTTC	CSSLDVPETQYF
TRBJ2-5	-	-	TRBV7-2	TGTGCCAGCAGCTTGGGGTACCACCAAGAGACCCAGTACTTC	CASSLGYHQETQYF
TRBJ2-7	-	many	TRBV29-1	TGCAGCGTTGTTGGGGACGAGCAGTACTTC	CSVVGDEQYF
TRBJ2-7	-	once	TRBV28	TGTGCCAGCAGTAGCATAGGGGGGTACGAGCAGTACTTC	CASSSIGGYEQYF
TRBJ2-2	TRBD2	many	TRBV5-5	TGTGCCAGCAGGCGACTAGCGGGAGGCACCGGGGAGCTGTTTTTT	CASRRLAGGTGELFF